The 21 T cell receptor beta chains reported below all come from one sample, sequenced in a study of cytomegalovirus exposure and HLA in healthy donors. The PCR employed 60 Vbeta primers together with 13 Jbeta primers. Method: immunoSEQ multiplex PCR; TCRdb's copy keeps in-frame clones and lacks some. The sample holds some 170,000 clones; roughly 74% are singletons and the top ten take about 2.6%. Sequencing was performed on PBMCs. The receptors shown here come from a female donor in good health and CMV-seronegative.

The chain employs TRBV15 and TRBJ2-6, with a weak D call TRBD1 (6 bases). The germline V gene has CDR1 LNHNV and CDR2 YYDKDF (reference sequence). Trimming stripped 3 bases from V and 0 bases from J, with 6 bases between. This CDR3 comprises 15 residues. The CDR3 reads CATSSRGSGANVLTF. The CDR3 DNA sequence: TGTGCCACCAGCAGCAGGGGCTCTGGGGCCAACGTCCTGACTTTC. Filled out from reference TRBV15 and TRBJ2-6, the complete variable domain reads DAMVIQNPRYQVTQFGKPVTLSCSQTLNHNVMYWYQQKSSQAPKLLFHYYDKDFNNEADTPDNFQSRRPNTSFCFLDIRSPGLGDTAMYLCATSSRGSGANVLTFGAGSRLTVL.

Notes on this clone: The junction departs from the called germline gene at one end, perhaps through a read error. The V gene is TRBV11-2, the J gene TRBJ2-5, with D possibly matching TRBD2 (5 bases). CDR3 length: 16 amino acids. The germline V gene has CDR1 SGHAT and CDR2 FQNNGV. The chain's CDR3 is CASSPSMPISWETRYF. The CDR3 DNA sequence: TGTGCCAGCAGCCCCTCAATGCCCATCTCGTGGGAGACCCGGTACTTC. The variable domain in full, completed from reference TRBV11-2 and TRBJ2-5, reads EAGVAQSPRYKIIEKRQSVAFWCNPISGHATLYWYQQILGQGPKLLIQFQNNGVVDDSQLPKDRFSAERLKGVDSTLKIQPAKLEDSAVYLCASSPSMPISWETRYFGPGTRLLVL.

This chain links TRBV19 with TRBJ1-3; D call uncertain. CDR3 length equals 13 residues. V was shortened by 8 bases and J by 4 bases, with 12 bases between the two germline ends. CDR1 LNHDA and CDR2 SQIVND come from the germline V gene (reference sequence). Here the CDR3 DNA reads TGTGCCAGTGGAGGCCTGGGAGGAAACACCATATATTTT. Its protein product is CASGGLGGNTIYF. Based on the CDR3 plus reference TRBV19 and TRBJ1-3, the full variable domain is DGGITQSPKYLFRKEGQNVTLSCEQNLNHDAMYWYRQDPGQGLRLIYYSQIVNDFQKGDIAEGYSVSREKKESFPLTVTSAQKNPTAFYLCASGGLGGNTIYFGEGSWLTVV.

This sequence joins TRBV7-2 and TRBJ2-1; TRBD1 matches at 8 bases. After removal of 4 bases from V and 10 bases from J, the junction contained 15 bases not matched to a gene. CDR3 length: 16 amino acids. The germline V gene encodes CDR1 SGHTA and CDR2 FQGNSA. CDR3: CASSSLGETGEEEQFF. CDR3 DNA sequence: TGTGCCAGCAGCTCCCTTGGGGAGACAGGGGAAGAAGAGCAGTTCTTC.

J is TRBJ1-3 and V is TRBV9, with 9 bases fitting TRBD1. This CDR3 is 16 amino acids long. J gave up 4 bases and V 2 bases, and 7 bases lay outside the gene matches. CDR1 SGDLS and CDR2 YYNGEE come from the germline V gene. The DNA of the CDR3 is TGTGCCAGCAGCGTGGAGACCGGGACAGGGGGAAACACCATATATTTT. This translates into CASSVETGTGGNTIYF. Filled out from reference TRBV9 and TRBJ1-3, the complete variable domain reads DSGVTQTPKHLITATGQRVTLRCSPRSGDLSVYWYQQSLDQGLQFLIQYYNGEERAKGNILERFSAQQFPDLHSELNLSSLELGDSALYFCASSVETGTGGNTIYFGEGSWLTVV.

This chain joins TRBV2 and TRBJ2-3, with TRBD1 identical over 7 bases. The J segment lost 2 bases and the V segment lost 10 bases, leaving 6 bases of the junction unmatched. The CDR3 consists of 13 residues. Germline V CDR1 and CDR2: SNHLY, FYNNEI. The CDR3 DNA is TGTGCCATCGGGACAGACCACACAGATACGCAGTATTTT. Its translation is CAIGTDHTDTQYF.

The V call is TRBV2, the J call TRBJ2-2; no clear D gene. The CDR3 runs to 14 residues. Between the trimmed V and J ends, which lost 2 bases and 0 bases, there was a span of 4 bases. Germline V gene data show CDR1 as SNHLY and CDR2 as FYNNEI. CDR3 coding DNA: TGTGCCAGCAGTGAAAGAGCGAACACCGGGGAGCTGTTTTTT. It codes for CASSERANTGELFF.

The CDR3 DNA reads TGTGCCAGCAGTTATCCGGGACAGACTGAAGCTTTCTTT. Translating it yields CASSYPGQTEAFF. The chain employs TRBV11-2 and TRBJ1-1; TRBD1 matches 7 bases. CDR1 and CDR2 (germline): SGHAT, FQNNGV. V shed 6 bases and J 5 bases; nucleotides not matched to a gene: 6. This CDR3 has 13 residues. The full variable domain, completed using reference TRBV11-2 and TRBJ1-1, is EAGVAQSPRYKIIEKRQSVAFWCNPISGHATLYWYQQILGQGPKLLIQFQNNGVVDDSQLPKDRFSAERLKGVDSTLKIQPAKLEDSAVYLCASSYPGQTEAFFGQGTRLTVV.

This clone occurred a few times. The V call is TRBV7-8, the J call TRBJ1-3; weak D call: TRBD1 (5 bases). Deletions cut 4 bases from V and 4 bases from J, with 29 bases between. The length of the CDR3 is 20 residues. Germline CDR1 and CDR2: SGHVS and FQNEAQ. CDR3 amino acids: CASSSNTLNRKGVDGNTIYF. CDR3 nucleotide sequence: TGTGCCAGCAGCTCCAATACGCTCAACCGCAAAGGGGTGGACGGAAACACCATATATTTT.

In this sample, this clone turned up a few times. This chain uses TRBV12-5 with TRBJ1-2, with 8 bases that match TRBD1. This CDR3 is built from 12 residues. Germline V lookup: CDR1 LGHNT, CDR2 FRNRAP. The V and J ends lost 8 bases and 4 bases, in that order; junction bases with no gene match: 3. CDR3 residues: CASSGTGYGYTF. CDR3 DNA sequence: TGTGCTAGTAGCGGGACAGGCTATGGCTACACCTTC.

The sample holds a few counts of this clone. V and J are TRBV2 and TRBJ1-3; maybe TRBD1 (6 bases). The CDR3 has 16 amino acids. V gave up 3 bases and J gave up 0 bases, with 12 bases separating them. In germline, CDR1 is SNHLY, CDR2 FYNNEI. This chain's CDR3 is CASSDRGRPSGNTIYF. CDR3 sequence (DNA): TGTGCCAGCAGTGACAGGGGCCGTCCCTCTGGAAACACCATATATTTT. The full variable domain, with the rest looked up from reference TRBV2 and TRBJ1-3, is EPEVTQTPSHQVTQMGQEVILRCVPISNHLYFYWYRQILGQKVEFLVSFYNNEISEKSEIFDDQFSVERPDGSNFTLKIRSTKLEDSAMYFCASSDRGRPSGNTIYFGEGSWLTVV.

The chain is built from TRBV29-1 and TRBJ1-4; D is uncertain. The CDR3 contains 13 residues. Germline assignment: CDR1 SQVTM and CDR2 ANQGSEA. Between the trimmed V and J ends, which lost 7 bases and 0 bases, there was a span of 9 bases. The CDR3 here is CSGTVATNEKLFF. CDR3 bases: TGCAGCGGAACAGTTGCAACTAATGAAAAACTGTTTTTT.

This clone has just a few counts. The V and J genes are TRBV5-1 and TRBJ2-3, with TRBD2 identical over 9 bases. The CDR3 runs 16 residues. Germline V gene data show CDR1 as SGHRS and CDR2 as YFSETQ. J lost 0 bases, V lost 2 bases, and 4 bases had no gene match. The CDR3 sequence is CASSLSLAGSTDTQYF. The DNA of the CDR3 is TGCGCCAGCAGCTTATCGCTAGCGGGGAGCACAGATACGCAGTATTTT. The full variable domain, its missing parts supplied by reference TRBV5-1 and TRBJ2-3, is KAGVTQTPRYLIKTRGQQVTLSCSPISGHRSVSWYQQTPGQGLQFLFEYFSETQRNKGNFPGRFSGRQFSNSRSEMNVSTLELGDSALYLCASSLSLAGSTDTQYFGPGTRLTVL.

V gene TRBV5-4 combines with J gene TRBJ2-2, with no clear D. CDR1 is SGHNT and CDR2 is YYREEE in the germline V gene (reference sequence). V lost 0 bases and J lost 1, with 10 bases in between. This CDR3 comprises 16 residues. The CDR3: CASSLAIAQNTGELFF. The CDR3 DNA sequence: TGTGCCAGCAGCTTGGCGATAGCCCAGAACACCGGGGAGCTGTTTTTT.

The V gene is TRBV11-2, the J gene TRBJ2-3; 8 nucleotides align to TRBD1. Germline CDR1 reads SGHAT; CDR2 reads FQNNGV. This CDR3 is 18 amino acids long. Trimming cost V 1 base and J 1 base; bases outside gene matches: 10. The DNA of the CDR3 is TGTGCCAGCAGCTTAGGACAGGGGCCGCTATTGGGCACAGATACGCAGTATTTT. Encoded protein: CASSLGQGPLLGTDTQYF.

A word on this clone: The germline gene is not matched at one end of the junction; a read error may be the cause. The chain uses TRBV10-3 and TRBJ2-2; 9 bases are a match to TRBD1. The germline CDR1 and CDR2 sequences are ENHRY and SYGVKD. There are 14 residues in the CDR3. The CDR3 DNA reads TGTGCCATCAGTCCGGGACAGGGACCCGGGAAGCTGTTTTTT. It specifies CAISPGQGPGKLFF.

The table lists this clone with a count of one. The rearrangement links TRBV2 to TRBJ2-2; D ambiguous. V lost 1 base and J lost 2, with 8 bases in between. The CDR3 spans 15 residues. Germline CDR1 is SNHLY and CDR2 is FYNNEI. The CDR3 DNA reads as TGTGCCAGCAGTGAAGTCCTAGGAAACACCGGGGAGCTGTTTTTT. It translates to CASSEVLGNTGELFF.

The rearrangement uses TRBV27 and TRBJ2-6; D ambiguous. Germline V gives CDR1 MNHEY, CDR2 SMNVEV (reference sequence). CDR3 length equals 15 residues. V was cut by 5 bases and J by 1 base, with 9 bases left in between. The CDR3 is CASSPLPSGANVLTF. The CDR3 DNA sequence: TGTGCCAGCAGTCCTCTTCCTTCTGGGGCCAACGTCCTGACTTTC.

The V gene is TRBV5-1, the J gene TRBJ1-1, with D possibly TRBD1 on 6 matching bases. V was trimmed by 2 bases and J by 8 bases, leaving 16 bases between them. Germline CDR1 and CDR2: SGHRS and YFSETQ. CDR3 size: 14 residues. The CDR3 spells CASSLQTGRLEAFF. CDR3 bases: TGCGCCAGCAGCTTACAGACAGGTCGTCTCGAAGCTTTCTTT.

In its sample, this clone was seen a few times. V gene TRBV10-3 combines with J gene TRBJ2-7, with 11 nucleotides matching TRBD2. CDR1 and CDR2 (germline): ENHRY, SYGVKD. The CDR3 runs 15 residues. The V and J ends lost 4 bases and 4 bases, in that order; junction bases with no gene match: 6. The CDR3 here is CAISGLLAGVYEQYF. The CDR3 DNA reads as TGTGCCATCAGTGGATTACTAGCGGGAGTGTACGAGCAGTACTTC.

This chain uses TRBV1 with TRBJ2-7; the table's TRBD2 call for D was not verified on the DNA. TRBV1 is an annotated pseudogene. The CDR3 runs to 15 residues. CDR3 protein: CTSSHPGGTVDEQYF. The DNA of the CDR3 is TGCACCAGCAGCCACCCGGGGGGGACAGTCGACGAGCAGTACTTC.